The 14 T cell receptor beta chains in this list originate from one sample, sequenced in a study of T-cell reconstitution after alpha-beta-depleted transplantation in children. Using unique molecular identifiers, the investigators prepared the TCRbeta library. TCRdb reanalysed the PCR reads using MiXCR and keeps one entry per CDR3 protein. This table holds around 100,000 distinct CDR3 sequences, over 6% found once. The sample in question was PBMCs, obtained before TCRalphabeta/CD19-depleted stem cell transplant. Receptor source: a boy aged 2 to 10 with acute lymphoblastic leukemia, due to receive a stem cell transplant.

This clonotype was counted a few times. This rearrangement joins TRBV5-1 to TRBJ2-5; TRBD1 matches 11 bases. The J segment lost 7 bases and the V segment lost 4 bases, leaving 12 bases of the junction unmatched. This CDR3 contains 16 residues. In germline, CDR1 is SGHRS, CDR2 YFSETQ. The DNA for the CDR3 is TGCGCCAGCAGCGTCGGGGACAGGGGGATTGGTGGGACCCAGTACTTC. It yields the protein CASSVGDRGIGGTQYF.

The CDR3: CASSYTGYEQYF. The CDR3 coding sequence is TGTGCCAGCAGCTATACAGGGTACGAGCAGTACTTC. The chain employs TRBV4-2 and TRBJ2-7; maybe TRBD1 (6 bases). The length of the CDR3 is 12 residues. Trimming took 5 bases from V and 4 from J, leaving 9 bases between them. Germline V CDR1 and CDR2: LGHNA, YNFKEQ.

This clonotype has more than one count but fewer than ten. DNA for the CDR3: TGTGCCAGCAGCCAAGATTCGGCTAGCAGGGATACGCAGTATTTT. This translates into CASSQDSASRDTQYF. The chain employs TRBV3-1 and TRBJ2-3; D is perhaps TRBD2 (5 bases). Germline CDR1 and CDR2: LGHDT and YNNKEL (reference sequence). Trimming removed 0 bases at V and 6 bases at J, with 13 bases between. This CDR3 region has 15 residues.

This clonotype was observed many times. This rearrangement joins TRBV5-1 to TRBJ2-2, with D perhaps TRBD2 (6 bases). Germline CDR1 SGHRS, CDR2 YFSETQ. CDR3 size: 14 residues. The V gene lost 5 bases and the J gene lost 1 base, with 9 bases spanning the gap. The CDR3 DNA is TGCGCCAGCAGTACCGGGGGGAACACCGGGGAGCTGTTTTTT. This gives the protein CASSTGGNTGELFF.

Many counts were recorded for this clonotype. This chain connects TRBV5-1 to TRBJ1-1; 9 bases map to TRBD1. This CDR3 spans 14 amino acids. The germline gives CDR1 SGHRS, CDR2 YFSETQ. Trimming cost V 1 base and J 5 bases; bases outside gene matches: 3. Here the CDR3 DNA reads TGCGCCAGCAGCTTGACAGGGGGCGATACTGAAGCTTTCTTT. It yields the protein CASSLTGGDTEAFF.

This clonotype was counted ten times or more. This chain joins TRBV9 and TRBJ2-3; no clear D gene. Germline values: CDR1 SGDLS, CDR2 YYNGEE. The CDR3 covers 12 residues. The V end was cut by 0 bases, the J end by 2 bases, with 1 base between. The CDR3: CASSVVTDTQYF. The CDR3 region has the DNA TGTGCCAGCAGCGTAGTCACAGATACGCAGTATTTT.

The chain links TRBV6-5 to TRBJ1-5; D perhaps matches TRBD1 (6 bases). Germline CDR1 is MNHEY and CDR2 is SVGAGI. V gave up 4 bases and J gave up 7 bases, with 23 bases separating them. The CDR3 length is 17 residues. CDR3 sequence (DNA): TGTGCCAGCAGTTCACAACCGTTCACCAGGGGTGTCCAGCCCCAGCATTTT. Its translation is CASSSQPFTRGVQPQHF.

The V call is TRBV2, the J call TRBJ1-2, with TRBD1 matching 8 bases. The V gene end was trimmed by 5 bases and the J gene end by 4 bases; junction bases not matched to a gene: 9. The CDR3 is 15 residues long. From germline, CDR1 is SNHLY and CDR2 FYNNEI. DNA for the CDR3: TGTGCCAGCAGTAATGGACAGGGCAACTTCTATGGCTACACCTTC. Protein product: CASSNGQGNFYGYTF.

This clonotype was recorded a few times. It is unclear where the CDR3 begins or ends on the DNA, so no DNA is shown, and the CDR3 is as TCRdb lists it. The chain joins TRBV20-1 to TRBJ2-7; the table's D call TRBD1 went unverified against the DNA. Germline assignment: CDR1 DFQATT and CDR2 SNEGSKA (reference sequence). The CDR3 is made up of 13 amino acids, end residues included. The CDR3 sequence: CSTSDRVGYEQYF.

This chain links TRBV20-1 with TRBJ1-3, with D perhaps TRBD1 (5 bases). V lost 7 bases, J lost 7 bases, and 20 bases lay in between. The CDR3 totals 14 residues. The germline CDR1 and CDR2 sequences are DFQATT and SNEGSKA (reference sequence). CDR3 nucleotide sequence: TGCAGTGTTCCCCGCACCGGGACTCGGAACACCATATATTTT. Encoded protein: CSVPRTGTRNTIYF.

This clonotype came up a few times. V gene TRBV6-1 combines with J gene TRBJ2-3, with 9 bases that match TRBD1. The CDR3 is 17 residues long. J gave up 5 bases and V 5 bases, and 14 bases lay outside the gene matches. The V gene's germline CDR1 is MNHNS and CDR2 SASEGT. The CDR3: CASSKNSGTGSRDTQYF. CDR3 sequence (DNA): TGTGCCAGCAGTAAAAATTCCGGGACAGGGTCAAGAGATACGCAGTATTTT.

This clonotype was found a few times. The rearrangement links TRBV12-3 or TRBV12-4 to TRBJ2-1, with 12 bases matching TRBD2. V gave up 3 bases and J gave up 7 bases; unmatched junction bases: 10. This CDR3 has 17 amino acids. In DNA, the CDR3 is TGTGCCAGCAGTTTGCTAGCGGGGGGGGCCGTAGGTAATGAGCAGTTCTTC. This gives the protein CASSLLAGGAVGNEQFF.

This clonotype was found a few times. This sequence joins TRBV2 and TRBJ1-3; D unresolved. Per germline, CDR1 SNHLY and CDR2 FYNNEI. V was shortened by 5 bases and J by 2 bases, with 10 bases between the two germline ends. The CDR3 totals 14 residues. This chain's CDR3 is CASSFLSPGNTIYF. The CDR3 nucleotides are TGTGCCAGCAGTTTCCTATCCCCTGGAAACACCATATATTTT.

This clonotype was observed a handful of times. The V and J genes are TRBV6-2 or TRBV6-3 and TRBJ2-3, with TRBD2 matching 12 bases. V shed 2 bases, J shed 4 bases, and the junction held 13 bases outside the gene matches. The germline V gene has CDR1 MNHEY and CDR2 SVGEGT. The CDR3 totals 19 residues. DNA for the CDR3: TGTGCCAGCAGTTACGCCGGGACTAGCGGGCGGCGTCCGTCAGATACGCAGTATTTT. This encodes CASSYAGTSGRRPSDTQYF.